This entry concerns a single T cell receptor beta chain. Sequencing relied on a cDNA template that was reverse transcribed from extracted RNA. Libraries were prepared by immunoSEQ multiplex PCR; TCRdb keeps only in-frame clonotypes and omits some of them. The sample holds 150,000 to 200,000 clones, 60% seen once. The treatment: oral pan-JAK inhibitor, 5-10 mg twice daily. The data were taken from a study of CD8+ T cells in alopecia areata. CDR1 and CDR2 from the germline V gene are GTSNPN and SVGIG (reference sequence). CDR3 length: 12 residues. V lost 3 bases to trimming and J lost 7 bases, with 12 bases between them.

The specimen comprised CD4+ T cells sorted from blood, sampled at week 24, from a patient treated with tofacitinib. The clonotype comes from a human donor with alopecia areata. V usage is TRBV30 and J usage is TRBJ1-2, with D possibly matching TRBD1 (5 bases). Here the CDR3 DNA reads TGTGCCTGGAGCCAGGGTTTTTCTGGCTACACCTTC. Translated: CAWSQGFSGYTF.